The clone carrying this TCR beta chain was counted between two and nine times. Its antigen is as yet unknown. The sample originates from a study of T cells after yellow fever vaccination. Study observations and caveats: Abundant clonotypes from the bulk population could have been carried over as contaminants into FACS-sorted repertoires. Most clones from primary vaccination were detected again post-booster (almost 98% CD4, 88% CD8).

In making TCR cDNA, 5'RACE template switching added a universal primer site and UMIs to it. TCRdb reprocessed the 5' RACE reads via MiXCR and lists one record per CDR3 protein. This sample yields tens of thousands of distinct CDR3 sequences, of which more than 5% are seen a single time; more than 40% belongs to the top ten. This receptor was identified in a man aged 25-45 years who received the YFV17D yellow fever vaccine. The sample was CD8+ T cells sorted from PBMCs, taken 10 days after the yellow fever booster vaccination.

In DNA, the CDR3 is TGTGCCAGAAGCGTGATCAGGCGATTTAACTCTGGAAACACCATATATTTT. Translation gives CARSVIRRFNSGNTIYF. This chain uses TRBV5-3 with TRBJ1-3; D remains unclear. TRBV5-3 is sorted into the ORF group, with uncertain function. Trimming stripped 4 bases from V and 0 bases from J, with 17 bases between. This CDR3 is built from 17 residues.